This note documents a single TCR beta chain sequence. Germline assignment: CDR1 LGHDT and CDR2 YNNKEL (reference sequence). V dropped 5 bases and J dropped 5 bases, with 13 bases sitting between them. This CDR3 comprises 15 residues. The source of the sample is a study of blood T cells in healthy people across ages. Primed by a sample-barcoded 5' primer and a J-beta primer mix, a second PCR proceeded for about 6 to 12 cycles. With 12 random nucleotides, a template-switch adaptor tagged each individual cDNA molecule. TCRdb called the 5' RACE reads again in MiXCR, with one record for every CDR3 protein. The sample comprises roughly 1.9 million distinct CDR3 sequences, 35% to 50% of which are singletons, and roughly 23% rests with the top ten.

This TCR came from a human donor in good health. The V and J genes are TRBV3-1 and TRBJ1-6; TRBD1 is a possible D gene (5 bases). The sample comprised blood. The DNA of the CDR3 is TGTGCCAGCAGCTCGTCCGGGACGGATAATTCACCCCTCCACTTT. Encoded protein: CASSSSGTDNSPLHF. Based on the CDR3 plus reference TRBV3-1 and TRBJ1-6, the full variable domain is DTAVSQTPKYLVTQMGNDKSIKCEQNLGHDTMYWYKQDSKKFLKIMFSYNNKELIINETVPNRFSPKSPDKAHLNLHINSLELGDSAVYFCASSSSGTDNSPLHFGNGTRLTVT.